Below are 10 T cell receptor beta chains sequenced from a single sample in a study of a mutant IDH1 vaccine in newly diagnosed glioma. TCRdb keeps only in-frame clones here, not all; method: immunoSEQ multiplex PCR. The sample holds roughly 50,000 clones, more than 80% seen once. As to time point: baseline, week 1 (first vaccination visit). The treatment denotes: pre-vaccination baseline after standard-of-care therapy. Source: PBMCs, taken from a glioma patient treated with radiotherapy, temozolomide or both. These TCRs come from a man younger than 35 with glioma.

This clone has just a few counts. The rearrangement uses TRBV6-5 and TRBJ1-1, with D perhaps TRBD1 (5 bases). The germline V gene encodes CDR1 MNHEY and CDR2 SVGAGI. The V and J ends lost 0 bases and 1 base respectively, with 6 bases between them. This CDR3 contains 14 residues. CDR3 residues: CASSYSGGNTEAFF. The CDR3 DNA reads TGTGCCAGCAGTTACTCGGGGGGGAACACTGAAGCTTTCTTT.

The genes are TRBV4-1 and TRBJ1-1; D uncertain. Germline V gene lookup returns CDR1 MGHRA and CDR2 YSYEKL. Trimming pared 1 base from V and 3 bases from J, leaving 3 bases between. The CDR3 spans 12 residues. The CDR3: CASSQGYTEAFF. CDR3 DNA: TGCGCCAGCAGCCAAGGGTACACTGAAGCTTTCTTT.

The rearrangement joins TRBV4-3 to TRBJ2-3; 11 nucleotides match TRBD2. Trimming took 3 bases from V and 1 from J; bases not matched to a gene: 6. Germline values: CDR1 LGHNA, CDR2 YSLEER. This CDR3 is 17 amino acids long. The CDR3 bases are TGCGCCAGCAGCCAGCTACTAGCGGGGGCCCGCACAGATACGCAGTATTTT. Its protein product is CASSQLLAGARTDTQYF.

V is TRBV5-6 and J is TRBJ2-7, with D tentatively TRBD1 or TRBD2 (5 bases each). V gave up 4 bases and J gave up 5 bases, with 22 bases separating them. The germline CDR1 and CDR2 sequences are SGHDT and YYEEEE. The CDR3 spans 16 residues. CDR3 sequence (DNA): TGTGCCAGCAGCCCACTGAGGGAAGGGGTAGAGCACGAGCAGTACTTC. Its protein is CASSPLREGVEHEQYF.

The V and J genes are TRBV7-2 and TRBJ1-5; TRBD1 might be the D (5 bases). Germline loops: CDR1 SGHTA, CDR2 FQGNSA. This CDR3 contains 13 residues. V lost 5 bases and J 7 bases, leaving 12 bases between the germline ends. This chain's CDR3 is CASSTGRNQPQHF. CDR3 coding DNA: TGTGCCAGCAGCACAGGTAGAAACCAGCCCCAGCATTTT.

The V and J genes are TRBV9 and TRBJ1-2; maybe TRBD1 (6 bases). From germline, CDR1 is SGDLS and CDR2 YYNGEE. The V end lost 0 bases, the J end lost 3 bases, and 6 bases lay between the germline ends. The CDR3 spans 13 residues. CDR3 region: CASSVGTDYGYTF. The CDR3 DNA sequence: TGTGCCAGCAGCGTAGGGACAGACTATGGCTACACCTTC.

This clone was seen a single time. This rearrangement joins TRBV9 to TRBJ2-5; weak D call: TRBD1 (5 bases). The CDR3 runs 15 residues. CDR1 and CDR2 from the germline V gene are SGDLS and YYNGEE. Trimming left V 0 bases short and J 4 bases short, with 13 bases between. CDR3 sequence reads: CASSVGQGLIETQYF. CDR3 coding DNA: TGTGCCAGCAGCGTAGGGCAGGGCTTGATAGAGACCCAGTACTTC. Combining the CDR3 with reference TRBV9 and TRBJ2-5 gives the whole variable domain DSGVTQTPKHLITATGQRVTLRCSPRSGDLSVYWYQQSLDQGLQFLIQYYNGEERAKGNILERFSAQQFPDLHSELNLSSLELGDSALYFCASSVGQGLIETQYFGPGTRLLVL.

The sample holds one count of this clone. This chain uses TRBV2 with TRBJ1-1, with D tentatively TRBD1 (6 bases). V was trimmed by 9 bases and J by 10 bases, leaving 15 bases between them. Germline lookup yields CDR1 SNHLY and CDR2 FYNNEI. The CDR3 spans 11 residues. CDR3: CASNTGRGAFF. CDR3 DNA sequence: TGTGCCAGTAATACAGGGCGGGGAGCTTTCTTT.

The rearrangement uses TRBV18 and TRBJ1-1; TRBD1 might be the D (5 bases). This CDR3 region has 15 residues. With 3 bases removed from V and 1 base from J, the gap between germline ends came to 12 bases. In germline, CDR1 is KGHSH, CDR2 LQKENI. The CDR3 nucleotides are TGTGCCAGCTCACCGGCGGGGCAGGGGAACACTGAAGCTTTCTTT. It specifies CASSPAGQGNTEAFF.

V gene TRBV7-2 combines with J gene TRBJ1-1; no reliable D call. CDR1 SGHTA and CDR2 FQGNSA come from the germline V gene. V shed 5 bases and J shed 1 base, with 11 bases lying between them. CDR3 length: 14 amino acids. The CDR3 protein is CASSPWTENTEAFF. Written as DNA, the CDR3 is TGTGCCAGCAGCCCCTGGACGGAGAACACTGAAGCTTTCTTT.